This T cell receptor (beta chain) came from a study of cytomegalovirus exposure and HLA in healthy donors. Clones were read by immunoSEQ multiplex PCR, and TCRdb kept only the in-frame ones, dropping some. The sample includes about 130,000 clones, roughly nine tenths of them seen just once. Germline CDR1 MNHNS, CDR2 SASEGT. V lost 8 bases and J lost 1; bases outside the gene matches: 3. The CDR3 sequence is 14 residues long. Sequenced: PBMCs. This sequence joins TRBV6-1 and TRBJ2-3; 10 bases are shared with TRBD2. The sequence was obtained from a woman in her late teens or twenties in good health and CMV-seronegative. As DNA, the CDR3 is TGTGCCAGCGGGGGGACTAGCGGCACAGATACGCAGTATTTT. Residues: CASGGTSGTDTQYF.